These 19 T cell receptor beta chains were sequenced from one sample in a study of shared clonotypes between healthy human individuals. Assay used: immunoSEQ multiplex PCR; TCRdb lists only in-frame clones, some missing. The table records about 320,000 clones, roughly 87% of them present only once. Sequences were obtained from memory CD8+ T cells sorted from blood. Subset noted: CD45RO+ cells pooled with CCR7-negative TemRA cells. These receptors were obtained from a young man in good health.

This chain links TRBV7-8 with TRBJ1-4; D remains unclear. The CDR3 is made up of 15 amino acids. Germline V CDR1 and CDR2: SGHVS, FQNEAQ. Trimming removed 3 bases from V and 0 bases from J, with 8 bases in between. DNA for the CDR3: TGTGCCAGCAGCTTCGCAACAGCAACTAATGAAAAACTGTTTTTT. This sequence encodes CASSFATATNEKLFF.

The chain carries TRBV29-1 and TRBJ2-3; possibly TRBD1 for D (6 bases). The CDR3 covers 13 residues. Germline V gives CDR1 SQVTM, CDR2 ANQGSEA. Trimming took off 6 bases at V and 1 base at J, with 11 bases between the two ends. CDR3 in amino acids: CSVVTGRTDTQYF. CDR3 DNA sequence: TGCAGCGTGGTGACAGGCCGCACAGATACGCAGTATTTT.

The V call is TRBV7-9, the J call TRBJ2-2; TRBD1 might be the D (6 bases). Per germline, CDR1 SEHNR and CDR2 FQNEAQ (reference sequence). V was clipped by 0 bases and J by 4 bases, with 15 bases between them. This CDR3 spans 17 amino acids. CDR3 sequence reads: CASSLAVQGLSTGELFF. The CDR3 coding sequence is TGTGCCAGCAGCTTAGCGGTCCAGGGGCTGAGCACCGGGGAGCTGTTTTTT.

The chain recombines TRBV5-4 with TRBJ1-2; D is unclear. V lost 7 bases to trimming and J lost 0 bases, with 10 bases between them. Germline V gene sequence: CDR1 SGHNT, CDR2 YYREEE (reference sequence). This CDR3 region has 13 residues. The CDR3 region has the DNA TGTGCCAGCCGAGGGAGACCTAACTATGGCTACACCTTC. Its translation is CASRGRPNYGYTF.

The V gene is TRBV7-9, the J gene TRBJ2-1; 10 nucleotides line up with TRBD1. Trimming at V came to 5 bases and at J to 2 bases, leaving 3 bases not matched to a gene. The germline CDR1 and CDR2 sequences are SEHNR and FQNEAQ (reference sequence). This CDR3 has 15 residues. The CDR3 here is CASSAGTGAYNEQFF. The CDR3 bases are TGTGCCAGCAGCGCCGGGACAGGGGCCTACAATGAGCAGTTCTTC.

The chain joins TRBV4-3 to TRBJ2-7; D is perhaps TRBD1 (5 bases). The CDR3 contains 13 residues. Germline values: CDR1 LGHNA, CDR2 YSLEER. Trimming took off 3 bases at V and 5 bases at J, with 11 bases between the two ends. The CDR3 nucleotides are TGCGCCAGCAGCCAGGGGCTGTATAACGAGCAGTACTTC. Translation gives CASSQGLYNEQYF.

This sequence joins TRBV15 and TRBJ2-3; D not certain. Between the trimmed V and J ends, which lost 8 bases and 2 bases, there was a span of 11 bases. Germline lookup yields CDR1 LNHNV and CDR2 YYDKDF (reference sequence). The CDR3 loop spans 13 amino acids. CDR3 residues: CATLSLNTDTQYF. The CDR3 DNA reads TGTGCCACCTTGTCCCTGAACACAGATACGCAGTATTTT.

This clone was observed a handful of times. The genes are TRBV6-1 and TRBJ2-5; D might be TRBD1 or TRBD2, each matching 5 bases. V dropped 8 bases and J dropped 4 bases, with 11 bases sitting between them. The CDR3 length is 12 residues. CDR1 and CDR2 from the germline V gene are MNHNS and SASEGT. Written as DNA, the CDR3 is TGTGCCAGCGGGGACGACGTAGAGACCCAGTACTTC. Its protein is CASGDDVETQYF.

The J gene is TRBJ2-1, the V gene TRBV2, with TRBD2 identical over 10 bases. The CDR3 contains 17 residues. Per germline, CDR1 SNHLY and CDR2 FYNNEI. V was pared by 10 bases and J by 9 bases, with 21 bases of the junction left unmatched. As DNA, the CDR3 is TGTGCCACCAAGGGGCCCCTAGCGGGAGATCAAGTGGTTGAGCAGTTCTTC. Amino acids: CATKGPLAGDQVVEQFF.

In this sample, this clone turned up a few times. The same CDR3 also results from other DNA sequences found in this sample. The CDR3 bases are TGTGCCAGCAGTTACTCGTTTGGGGGCGATGGCTACACCTTC. It translates to CASSYSFGGDGYTF. The chain joins TRBV6-5 to TRBJ1-2; a weak D match, TRBD1 (6 bases). CDR3 length: 14 amino acids. Germline CDR1 reads MNHEY; CDR2 reads SVGAGI. V shed 0 bases and J shed 6 bases, with 11 bases lying between them.

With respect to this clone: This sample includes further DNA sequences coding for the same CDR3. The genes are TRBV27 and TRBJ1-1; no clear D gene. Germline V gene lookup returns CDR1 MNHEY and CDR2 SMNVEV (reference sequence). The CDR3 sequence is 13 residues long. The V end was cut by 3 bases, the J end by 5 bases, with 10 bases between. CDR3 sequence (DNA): TGTGCCAGCAGTTTGTTAGGAGGAACTGAAGCTTTCTTT. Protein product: CASSLLGGTEAFF.

In nucleotides, the CDR3 is TGTGCCAGCAGTTACTCCCCCCAAGTGGACGAGCAGTACTTC. Encoded protein: CASSYSPQVDEQYF. The rearrangement joins TRBV6-5 to TRBJ2-7; D gene unclear. Trimming took off 0 bases at V and 5 bases at J, with 11 bases between the two ends. The CDR3 runs 14 residues. CDR1 is MNHEY, CDR2 SVGAGI, per germline.

CDR3 coding DNA: TGCGCCAGCAGCCAAGATCGAGAGGGTAACTATGGCTACACCTTC. It encodes CASSQDREGNYGYTF. The chain employs TRBV4-1 and TRBJ1-2; unclear D gene. V was clipped by 0 bases and J by 1 base, with 9 bases between them. Germline V gene sequence: CDR1 MGHRA, CDR2 YSYEKL. The length of the CDR3 is 15 residues.

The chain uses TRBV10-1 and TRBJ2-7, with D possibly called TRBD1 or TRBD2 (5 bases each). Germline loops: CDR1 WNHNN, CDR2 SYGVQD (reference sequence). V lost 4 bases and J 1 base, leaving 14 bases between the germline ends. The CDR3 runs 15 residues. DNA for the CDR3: TGCGCCAGCAGTGCGGGTTTTGGGGGATCCTACGAGCAGTACTTC. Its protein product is CASSAGFGGSYEQYF.

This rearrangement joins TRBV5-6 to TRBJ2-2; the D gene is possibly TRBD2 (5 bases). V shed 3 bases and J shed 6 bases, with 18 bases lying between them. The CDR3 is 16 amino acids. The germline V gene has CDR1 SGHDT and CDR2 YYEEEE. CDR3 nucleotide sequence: TGTGCCAGCAGCTCTCCCCGAGGGCTCCTCCCCGGGGAGCTGTTTTTT. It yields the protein CASSSPRGLLPGELFF.

CDR3 sequence reads: CASSPRPWDSWNTEAFF. The CDR3 region has the DNA TGTGCCAGCAGCCCACGGCCCTGGGACAGTTGGAACACTGAAGCTTTCTTT. This sequence joins TRBV27 and TRBJ1-1; TRBD1 matches 7 bases. Germline CDR1 MNHEY, CDR2 SMNVEV (reference sequence). The trim removed 6 bases at V and 1 base at J, leaving 14 bases unmatched. The CDR3 sequence is 17 residues long.

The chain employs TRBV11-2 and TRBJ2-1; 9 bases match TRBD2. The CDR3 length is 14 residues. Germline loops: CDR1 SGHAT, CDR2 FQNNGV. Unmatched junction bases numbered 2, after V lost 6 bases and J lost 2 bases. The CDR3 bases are TGTGCCAGCAGAGCTAGCGGGGCCTACAATGAGCAGTTCTTC. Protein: CASRASGAYNEQFF.

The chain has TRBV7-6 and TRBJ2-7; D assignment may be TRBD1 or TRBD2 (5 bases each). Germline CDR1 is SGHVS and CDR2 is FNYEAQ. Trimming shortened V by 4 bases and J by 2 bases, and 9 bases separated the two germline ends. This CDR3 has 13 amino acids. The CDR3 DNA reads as TGTGCCAGCAGCTGGGGACGGCCCTACGAGCAGTACTTC. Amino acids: CASSWGRPYEQYF.

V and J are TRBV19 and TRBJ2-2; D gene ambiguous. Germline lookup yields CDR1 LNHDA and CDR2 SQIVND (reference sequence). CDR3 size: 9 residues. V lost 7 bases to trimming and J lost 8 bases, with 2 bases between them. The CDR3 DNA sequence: TGTGCCAGTATGGGGGAGCTGTTTTTT. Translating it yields CASMGELFF. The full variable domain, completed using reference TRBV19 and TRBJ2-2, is DGGITQSPKYLFRKEGQNVTLSCEQNLNHDAMYWYRQDPGQGLRLIYYSQIVNDFQKGDIAEGYSVSREKKESFPLTVTSAQKNPTAFYLCASMGELFFGEGSRLTVL.